The present TCR beta chain was sequenced within a study of siplizumab effects on memory and regulatory T cells. The CDR3 is 16 residues long. V lost 4 bases, J lost 0 bases, and 4 bases stayed unmatched. Looked up from germline, CDR1 is SGHRS and CDR2 is YFSETQ. Whole-study results and caveats: On average, 68.8% of mappable alloreactive CD4+ clones were Treg-derived under siplizumab, against 26.9% in controls. Alloreactive sequences from unstimulated CD4+ memory cells fell significantly with siplizumab.

Assay: immunoSEQ multiplex PCR; the TCRdb copy retains only in-frame clones and omits some. The sample lists some 99,000 clones, about 92% occurring once. In regard to this clone: Its antigen is still unknown.

The material sequenced was Tregs sorted from blood. The rearrangement links TRBV5-1 to TRBJ2-3; 11 nucleotides line up with TRBD1. The source of this sequence is a human donor in good health. The DNA of the CDR3 is TGCGCCAGCAGCCAGGGGGACAGGGGGAGCACAGATACGCAGTATTTT. It translates to CASSQGDRGSTDTQYF.